The 12 T cell receptor beta chains reported below all come from one sample, sequenced in a study of T cell responses to AZD1222 COVID-19 vaccine. Produced via immunoSEQ multiplex PCR; TCRdb's table is partial and in-frame only. The sample holds 100,000 or so clones, 92% seen once. The material was peripheral blood, obtained on day 0 of AZD1222 vaccination. These receptors came from an adult in good health.

In DNA, the CDR3 is TGTGCCATCATCAAAACGGGAGTCCTACTAGCGGGAAGGAATGAGCAGTTCTTC. Protein sequence: CAIIKTGVLLAGRNEQFF. The V call is TRBV28, the J call TRBJ2-1; the match to TRBD2 covers 10 bases. The V gene's germline CDR1 is MDHEN and CDR2 SYDVKM. The CDR3 is made up of 18 amino acids. With V trimmed by 10 bases and J by 7 bases, 22 bases remained unmatched.

The chain employs TRBV5-1 and TRBJ1-1, with a possible D match to TRBD1 (5 bases). Germline lookup yields CDR1 SGHRS and CDR2 YFSETQ. The length of the CDR3 is 15 residues. Trimming cost V 6 bases and J 0 bases, with 15 bases left between them. CDR3 region: CASTLNGDLNTEAFF. The CDR3, as DNA: TGCGCCAGCACCCTGAACGGGGACCTGAACACTGAAGCTTTCTTT.

Written as DNA, the CDR3 is TGTGCCAGTAGTGACAGGCGCTCCTACGAGCAGTACTTC. Its protein product is CASSDRRSYEQYF. This rearrangement joins TRBV19 to TRBJ2-7, with D possibly TRBD1 on 6 matching bases. The CDR3 is 13 amino acids. Trimming removed 5 bases at V and 0 bases at J, with 8 bases between. Germline CDR1 LNHDA, CDR2 SQIVND (reference sequence). Using reference TRBV19 and TRBJ2-7 for the parts outside the CDR3, the full variable domain is DGGITQSPKYLFRKEGQNVTLSCEQNLNHDAMYWYRQDPGQGLRLIYYSQIVNDFQKGDIAEGYSVSREKKESFPLTVTSAQKNPTAFYLCASSDRRSYEQYFGPGTRLTVT.

This sequence joins TRBV11-3 and TRBJ1-6; possible D gene TRBD1, 5 bases. CDR1 is SGHNT and CDR2 is YENEEA in the germline V gene. The CDR3 contains 15 residues. V was pared by 2 bases and J by 6 bases, with 11 bases between. The CDR3 nucleotides are TGTGCCAGCAGCTTACTCGCAGGGACTAATTCACCCCTCCACTTT. Translating it yields CASSLLAGTNSPLHF.

In the case of this clone: Other DNA sequences in this sample translate to the same CDR3. The chain couples TRBV11-3 to TRBJ1-3; no firm D call. This CDR3 comprises 12 residues. Germline V CDR1 and CDR2: SGHNT, YENEEA. The V and J ends lost 5 bases and 4 bases respectively, with 6 bases between them. The CDR3 region is CASSLSGNTIYF. CDR3 bases: TGTGCCAGCAGCCTATCCGGAAACACCATATATTTT.

The chain combines TRBV10-3 with TRBJ2-6; no firm D call. Germline lookup yields CDR1 ENHRY and CDR2 SYGVKD. The CDR3 loop spans 14 amino acids. V lost 3 bases and J 3 bases, leaving 6 bases between the germline ends. The CDR3 bases are TGTGCCATCAGTGACATTCTTGGGGCCAACGTCCTGACTTTC. As protein: CAISDILGANVLTF.

The chain recombines TRBV11-3 with TRBJ2-2, with D possibly being TRBD2 (5 bases). The V end was cut by 2 bases, the J end by 5 bases, with 9 bases between. CDR1 is SGHNT and CDR2 is YENEEA in the germline V gene. The CDR3 length is 14 residues. CDR3 region: CASSLMSGTGELFF. CDR3 DNA: TGTGCCAGCAGCTTAATGTCGGGGACCGGGGAGCTGTTTTTT.

The V and J genes are TRBV19 and TRBJ1-1; perhaps TRBD1 as D (5 bases). Germline values: CDR1 LNHDA, CDR2 SQIVND (reference sequence). V gave up 5 bases and J gave up 3 bases, with 10 bases separating them. The CDR3 sequence is 13 residues long. The CDR3 sequence: CASSGRGDTEAFF. The CDR3 nucleotides read TGTGCCAGTAGTGGTAGAGGGGACACTGAAGCTTTCTTT.

The chain carries TRBV5-1 and TRBJ1-1; 12 nucleotides align to TRBD1. The V gene's germline CDR1 is SGHRS and CDR2 YFSETQ. The CDR3 is made up of 17 amino acids. V shed 3 bases and J 0 bases; nucleotides not matched to a gene: 6. CDR3 sequence: CASSWGTGGLVNTEAFF. CDR3 in DNA: TGCGCCAGCAGCTGGGGGACAGGGGGCCTGGTGAACACTGAAGCTTTCTTT. The whole variable domain, filled in from reference TRBV5-1 and TRBJ1-1, reads KAGVTQTPRYLIKTRGQQVTLSCSPISGHRSVSWYQQTPGQGLQFLFEYFSETQRNKGNFPGRFSGRQFSNSRSEMNVSTLELGDSALYLCASSWGTGGLVNTEAFFGQGTRLTVV.

The chain uses TRBV18 and TRBJ2-7; TRBD2 matches at 10 bases. The CDR3 covers 16 residues. V lost 0 bases, J lost 3 bases, and 5 bases stayed unmatched. Germline CDR1 is KGHSH and CDR2 is LQKENI. The DNA for the CDR3 is TGTGCCAGCTCACCACCGACACTAGCGGGGAACTACGAGCAGTACTTC. Amino acid sequence: CASSPPTLAGNYEQYF.

J is TRBJ1-2 and V is TRBV5-1; maybe TRBD1 (5 bases). Trimming removed 4 bases at V and 5 bases at J, with 15 bases between. The CDR3 length is 14 residues. Germline CDR1 and CDR2: SGHRS and YFSETQ. CDR3 protein: CASSGRDGPYGYTF. The CDR3 DNA reads TGCGCCAGCAGCGGCCGGGACGGACCTTATGGCTACACCTTC.

The V call is TRBV4-2, the J call TRBJ1-2, with 11 bases fitting TRBD1. The V gene's germline CDR1 is LGHNA and CDR2 YNFKEQ. The CDR3 has 16 residues. Trimming took 0 bases from V and 5 from J; bases not matched to a gene: 5. The CDR3 sequence is CASSQEGQGARYGYTF. CDR3 DNA sequence: TGTGCCAGCAGCCAAGAAGGACAGGGGGCCAGGTATGGCTACACCTTC.